These 24 T cell receptor beta chains originate from one sample sequenced in a study of T cells in Graves' hyperthyroidism and ophthalmopathy. Authors of the study amplified TCR beta CDR3 regions from RNA transcripts. TCR CDR3 underwent first-round RT-PCR with the HTBI primer set. TCRdb used MiXCR to reprocess the multiplex PCR reads, holding one entry per CDR3 protein. The data hold about 420,000 distinct CDR3 sequences, with roughly 15% observed a single time. The source material was blood. These TCRs come from a woman aged 18-35 years with Graves' hyperthyroidism.

This clonotype was recorded at least ten times. This chain uses TRBV7-9 with TRBJ2-7; TRBD1 aligns across 8 bases. The germline V gene has CDR1 SEHNR and CDR2 FQNEAQ (reference sequence). Trimming removed 1 base from V and 2 bases from J; junction bases left unmatched: 4. The CDR3 consists of 15 residues. The CDR3 region is CASSLVGQGPYEQYF. CDR3 nucleotide sequence: TGTGCCAGCAGCTTAGTAGGACAGGGCCCCTACGAGCAGTACTTC.

This clonotype was picked up many times. J is TRBJ2-2 and V is TRBV2; D gene unclear. V gave up 7 bases and J gave up 5 bases, with 14 bases separating them. Per germline, CDR1 SNHLY and CDR2 FYNNEI. The CDR3 is made up of 14 amino acids. The CDR3 nucleotides read TGTGCCAGCATACGTGACCCCAGGACCGGGGAGCTGTTTTTT. Residues: CASIRDPRTGELFF.

At least ten counts were recorded for this clonotype. The genes are TRBV6-1 and TRBJ2-7; unclear D gene. This CDR3 has 14 amino acids. Deletions cut 5 bases from V and 5 bases from J, with 16 bases between. Germline CDR1 MNHNS, CDR2 SASEGT. The CDR3 reads CASSRQTGSHEQYF. The CDR3 DNA follows: TGTGCCAGCAGTCGCCAGACTGGATCTCACGAGCAGTACTTC.

Concerning this clonotype itself: One base away lies a much larger clone, so this may be a sequencing read error. The chain recombines TRBV7-2 with TRBJ2-7, with TRBD1 as a possible D gene (6 bases). V lost 1 base to trimming and J lost 0 bases, with 10 bases between them. The CDR3 is 15 amino acids. The germline gives CDR1 SGHTA, CDR2 FQGNSA. The CDR3 loop is CTSSLGRGISYEQYF. CDR3 nucleotides: TGTACCAGCAGCTTAGGAAGGGGGATCTCCTACGAGCAGTACTTC.

Notes on this clonotype: One base away lies a much larger clone, so this may be a sequencing read error. The V call is TRBV20-1, the J call TRBJ2-1, with a possible D match to TRBD2 (5 bases). V shed 5 bases and J shed 2 bases, with 22 bases lying between them. In germline, CDR1 is DFQATT, CDR2 SNEGSKA (reference sequence). The CDR3 has 17 amino acids. The CDR3 nucleotides read TGCAGTGCTGTCCTAAGGTTCGGACGGGGAACCTACAATGAGCAGTTCTTC. As protein: CSAVLRFGRGTYNEQFF.

Ten or more counts support this clonotype. The chain has TRBV14 and TRBJ1-6; 12 bases map to TRBD1. V was clipped by 4 bases and J by 8 bases; unmatched bases: 3. Germline V gene sequence: CDR1 SGHDN, CDR2 FVKESK. This CDR3 comprises 15 residues. DNA of the CDR3: TGTGCCAGCAGCCGGGGACAGGGGGCGTATTCACCCCTCCACTTT. Translating gives CASSRGQGAYSPLHF.

This clonotype was picked up a small number of times. The chain carries TRBV11-2 and TRBJ2-1; 9 nucleotides line up with TRBD2. This CDR3 has 16 amino acids. The V gene's germline CDR1 is SGHAT and CDR2 FQNNGV. Trimming at V came to 5 bases and at J to 6 bases, leaving 11 bases not matched to a gene. The CDR3 spells CASSPAAGGPGNEQFF. In DNA, the CDR3 is TGTGCCAGCAGCCCCGCGGCGGGAGGGCCGGGCAATGAGCAGTTCTTC. The full variable domain, completed using reference TRBV11-2 and TRBJ2-1, is EAGVAQSPRYKIIEKRQSVAFWCNPISGHATLYWYQQILGQGPKLLIQFQNNGVVDDSQLPKDRFSAERLKGVDSTLKIQPAKLEDSAVYLCASSPAAGGPGNEQFFGPGTRLTVL.

V and J are TRBV10-1 and TRBJ1-3, with D possibly TRBD1 on 6 matching bases. Germline V gene lookup returns CDR1 WNHNN and CDR2 SYGVQD (reference sequence). The CDR3 covers 18 residues. Trimming shortened V by 1 base and J by 0 bases, and 16 bases separated the two germline ends. CDR3 bases: TGCGCCAGCAGTGAGTGGCAAAGAGGGGGACTCTCTGGAAACACCATATATTTT. Encoded protein: CASSEWQRGGLSGNTIYF.

The sample holds a few counts of this clonotype. V is TRBV5-1 and J is TRBJ2-2; the match to TRBD2 covers 7 bases. The CDR3 covers 17 residues. V trimming: 1 base; J trimming: 4 bases; junction bases outside the gene matches: 10. The germline gives CDR1 SGHRS, CDR2 YFSETQ. The CDR3 coding sequence is TGCGCCAGCAGCTTGATTAGGCTAGCGGAACTCACCGGGGAGCTGTTTTTT. Its translation: CASSLIRLAELTGELFF.

Only a few counts were recorded for this clonotype. This rearrangement joins TRBV6-1 to TRBJ2-2; 9 bases fit TRBD1. With V trimmed by 6 bases and J by 2 bases, 4 bases remained unmatched. Germline V gives CDR1 MNHNS, CDR2 SASEGT. The length of the CDR3 is 15 residues. The CDR3 loop is CASSRTGGNTGELFF. In DNA, the CDR3 is TGTGCCAGCAGCCGAACAGGGGGCAACACCGGGGAGCTGTTTTTT.

The chain is built from TRBV13 and TRBJ1-4, with D unclear. The V and J ends lost 3 bases and 0 bases respectively, with 8 bases between them. The CDR3 extends over 15 amino acids. Looked up from germline, CDR1 is PRHDT and CDR2 is FYEKMQ (reference sequence). The CDR3 DNA sequence: TGTGCCAGCAGCTTGGGCAGTGCAACTAATGAAAAACTGTTTTTT. Translating it yields CASSLGSATNEKLFF.

The rearrangement links TRBV5-1 to TRBJ2-5; 7 bases match TRBD2. The CDR3 runs to 13 residues. CDR1 is SGHRS, CDR2 YFSETQ, per germline. V shed 6 bases and J 2 bases; nucleotides not matched to a gene: 4. The CDR3 region has the DNA TGCGCCAGCACCGGGACTACACAAGAGACCCAGTACTTC. Its translation is CASTGTTQETQYF.

This clonotype showed up just a few times. The chain couples TRBV28 to TRBJ1-3; D gene ambiguous. The germline V gene has CDR1 MDHEN and CDR2 SYDVKM. V was pared by 6 bases and J by 11 bases, with 14 bases between. The length of the CDR3 is 12 residues. The CDR3 bases are TGTGCCAGCAGGACTATTATACCTCCCATATATTTT. This gives the protein CASRTIIPPIYF. Together with reference TRBV28 and TRBJ1-3, the CDR3 gives the full variable domain: DVKVTQSSRYLVKRTGEKVFLECVQDMDHENMFWYRQDPGLGLRLIYFSYDVKMKEKGDIPEGYSVSREKKERFSLILESASTNQTSMYLCASRTIIPPIYFGEGSWLTVV.

The chain is built from TRBV6-1 and TRBJ2-1; D ambiguous. Germline CDR1 and CDR2: MNHNS and SASEGT. There are 13 residues in the CDR3. With 4 bases removed from V and 6 bases from J, the gap between germline ends came to 10 bases. The CDR3 DNA follows: TGTGCCAGCAGTGGGTTTAGAGGCAATGAGCAGTTCTTC. Protein: CASSGFRGNEQFF.

At least ten counts were recorded for this clonotype. The chain carries TRBV18 and TRBJ1-5; 8 nucleotides match TRBD1. This CDR3 comprises 13 residues. Trimming removed 4 bases from V and 5 bases from J; junction bases left unmatched: 1. Germline V gene sequence: CDR1 KGHSH, CDR2 LQKENI. The CDR3 coding sequence is TGTGCCAGCTCACGGGGACAGGATCAGCCCCAGCATTTT. The encoded protein is CASSRGQDQPQHF.

In this sample, this clonotype turned up many times. The chain links TRBV20-1 to TRBJ2-1, with 10 bases that match TRBD2. With 3 bases clipped from V and 4 bases from J, the junction kept 9 bases outside the gene matches. The germline V gene has CDR1 DFQATT and CDR2 SNEGSKA (reference sequence). There are 16 residues in the CDR3. CDR3 sequence: CSARDPSGRGYNEQFF. The CDR3 DNA is TGCAGTGCTAGGGACCCAAGCGGGAGGGGGTACAATGAGCAGTTCTTC.

The chain joins TRBV25-1 to TRBJ2-7; TRBD1 or TRBD2 may be the D gene (5 bases each). V lost 8 bases, J lost 3 bases, and 20 bases lay in between. The CDR3 covers 15 residues. CDR1 and CDR2 (germline): MGHDK, SYGVNS. The CDR3: CASGGSQGSYYEQYF. For the CDR3, the DNA is TGTGCCAGCGGTGGGAGTCAGGGTTCTTACTACGAGCAGTACTTC.

This clonotype was seen repeatedly, ten times or more. The chain employs TRBV27 and TRBJ2-3; TRBD2 matches at 10 bases. The CDR3 extends over 17 amino acids. From germline, CDR1 is MNHEY and CDR2 SMNVEV (reference sequence). V lost 5 bases to trimming and J lost 6 bases; unmatched junction nucleotides: 14. The CDR3 is CASSLMAGTSARDTQYF. CDR3 DNA sequence: TGTGCCAGCAGTCTTATGGCCGGGACTAGCGCTAGGGATACGCAGTATTTT.

This clonotype was observed a few times. J is TRBJ1-2 and V is TRBV27; D remains ambiguous. The CDR3 loop spans 14 amino acids. Germline V gives CDR1 MNHEY, CDR2 SMNVEV (reference sequence). The ends were cut back, 3 bases at V and 0 bases at J, with 8 bases in the middle. The DNA for the CDR3 is TGTGCCAGCAGTTTTCTGGAGACTAACTATGGCTACACCTTC. This gives the protein CASSFLETNYGYTF.

This clonotype showed up just a few times. V usage is TRBV5-4 and J usage is TRBJ2-5; 8 bases are a match to TRBD2. The CDR3 is 16 amino acids. The germline V gene encodes CDR1 SGHNT and CDR2 YYREEE (reference sequence). V lost 2 bases to trimming and J lost 5 bases; unmatched junction nucleotides: 11. The CDR3 is CASSLAGRALGETQYF. As DNA, the CDR3 is TGTGCCAGCAGCTTAGCCGGGAGGGCCTTGGGGGAGACCCAGTACTTC.

This clonotype was recorded many times. The V and J genes are TRBV24-1 and TRBJ1-3; D call uncertain. V was shortened by 5 bases and J by 0 bases, with 10 bases between the two germline ends. The germline gives CDR1 KGHDR, CDR2 SFDVKD. The CDR3 runs to 15 residues. The CDR3 bases are TGTGCCACCAGTGGTAGGAGCCGCTCTGGAAACACCATATATTTT. As protein: CATSGRSRSGNTIYF.

This sequence joins TRBV5-6 and TRBJ2-5, with D maybe TRBD1 (5 bases). V dropped 10 bases and J dropped 5 bases, with 15 bases sitting between them. Germline assignment: CDR1 SGHDT and CDR2 YYEEEE. This CDR3 contains 12 residues. The CDR3 loop reads CARPGANETQYF. DNA for the CDR3: TGTGCCCGCCCTGGGGCGAATGAGACCCAGTACTTC.

V usage is TRBV6-5 and J usage is TRBJ1-5; maybe TRBD1 (6 bases). V was trimmed by 2 bases and J by 3 bases, leaving 11 bases between them. Germline CDR1 is MNHEY and CDR2 is SVGAGI. CDR3 length: 15 residues. The CDR3 DNA is TGTGCCAGCAGTTACCCCGGACAGTTCAATCAGCCCCAGCATTTT. Its protein is CASSYPGQFNQPQHF.

This clonotype showed up just a few times. This rearrangement joins TRBV5-1 to TRBJ1-2; 7 bases are shared with TRBD1. The CDR3 is 14 amino acids. V was clipped by 3 bases and J by 6 bases; unmatched bases: 8. The germline V gene has CDR1 SGHRS and CDR2 YFSETQ. Written as DNA, the CDR3 is TGCGCCAGCAGCTCCGGACAGGAAGGGGATGGCTACACCTTC. It codes for CASSSGQEGDGYTF. Filled out from reference TRBV5-1 and TRBJ1-2, the complete variable domain reads KAGVTQTPRYLIKTRGQQVTLSCSPISGHRSVSWYQQTPGQGLQFLFEYFSETQRNKGNFPGRFSGRQFSNSRSEMNVSTLELGDSALYLCASSSGQEGDGYTFGSGTRLTVV.